This T cell receptor (beta chain) was sequenced in a study of shared clonotypes between healthy human individuals. Selected positively for CCR7 and CD45RO-negative, naive CD8 cells excluded terminally differentiated effector memory CD45RA+ cells. Comments on this clone: Its target is unknown.

The data were produced by immunoSEQ multiplex PCR, yet TCRdb's version contains in-frame clones alone and is incomplete. The sample records around 700,000 clones, about 92% being singletons. General study findings and limits: Sampling used blood alone; tissue repertoires probably differ.

With V trimmed by 2 bases and J by 6 bases, 4 bases remained unmatched. CDR1 is PRHDT and CDR2 is FYEKMQ in the germline V gene (reference sequence). The CDR3 runs 13 residues. The receptor comes from a man younger than 45 in good health. The sample comprised naive CD8+ T cells sorted from blood. The chain has TRBV13 and TRBJ2-7, with 7 positions matching TRBD2. The chain's CDR3 is CASSLSGISEQYF. CDR3 DNA sequence: TGTGCCAGCAGCTTAAGCGGGATTTCCGAGCAGTACTTC.